This TCR beta chain came from a study of control samples from healthy donors and cancer patients. CDR3 length: 15 amino acids. Trimming took 2 bases from V and 6 from J; bases not matched to a gene: 6. Germline V CDR1 and CDR2: ENHRY, SYGVKD. The method was immunoSEQ multiplex PCR; TCRdb's version includes in-frame clones alone and lacks a portion of them. The sample yields under 150,000 clones, over 75% seen once. The chain employs TRBV10-3 and TRBJ1-5; 8 bases line up with TRBD1. This clonotype originated in a man aged 55 to 70 in good health. Sequencing used blood. The CDR3 sequence is CAISEIGTGVQPQHF. The CDR3 nucleotides read TGTGCCATCAGTGAGATTGGGACAGGAGTTCAGCCCCAGCATTTT.